Given below is one T cell receptor beta chain in context. Its antigen is still unknown. No quality values exist for individual bases; no much larger clone is one base distant. This record belongs to a study of shared clonotypes between healthy human individuals (dated by TCRdb to about 2020). About the study as a whole: Three men and two women, aged 18 to 49 years, made up the cohort. For each donor, CD4 naive and CD4 memory were each given three plates, CD8 naive was given two plates, and CD8 memory was given one plate. To estimate repertoire size and how much clonotype sharing occurs between individuals, the study deeply sequenced the blood TCR repertoires of five or six healthy adults. To increase sequencing depth and limit assay-specific biases, TCR repertoire library preparation and sequencing were carried out by different laboratories using diverse techniques. Between about 0.8 and 9.5 billion PBMCs per donor were obtained by leukapheresis. The study at large found these results: Higher generation probabilities were observed for clonotypes shared by all four sorted-subset donors than for non-shared clonotypes. Incomplete sequencing was indicated by rarefaction of sorted-subset datasets, despite the large sequencing depth. Larger estimated clonotype richness was generally found for naive subsets than for memory subsets. Pairwise subsampling led to the expectation that sequencing depth would affect the degree of clonotype sharing among donors. Sampling was restricted to blood, and TCR repertoires in tissue are likely to differ from TCR repertoires in blood. Across four donors, around 5% of naive CD4, around 3.5% of naive CD8, approximately 2.5% of memory CD4, and 0.3% to 0.45% of memory CD8 clonotypes were shared. The genetic and exposure-history diversity represented was limited by the small number of donors.

Donors were healthy HIV-negative adults with no recently reported acute infections or vaccinations. Only Caucasian adults living in Nashville, Tennessee, USA were represented among the donors. CD4+ T cells were enriched through magnetic negative selection, after which naive cells were positively selected on CD45RA and the remaining negative fraction served as the memory subset. After blood collection by leukapheresis, PBMCs were isolated using Ficoll-Histopaque density gradient centrifugation and then cryopreserved in the vapor phase of liquid nitrogen. Purity and quantity of every magnetically sorted T cell population were checked by analytical flow cytometry. Each sorted fraction had its genomic DNA isolated and then quantified by UV absorbance on a Nanodrop 2000c. TCR CDR3 regions were amplified from genomic DNA by multiplex PCR using the deep immunoSEQ assay. Genomic DNA extracted from each cell subset was distributed evenly over all wells of several immunoSEQ 96-well plates, and each plate served as one replicate. For sorted subsets, each replicate PCR was loaded with about 0.2 ug genomic DNA, equivalent to 25,000 to 35,000 T cell genomes. Purified libraries were quantified with a Qubit 3.0 fluorometer, sized on a Bioanalyzer 2100, and re-quantified with the KAPA Library Quantification kit. Every immunoSEQ 96-well plate was sequenced on a dedicated single-read 150-cycle Illumina NextSeq 550 flow cell. The paper's data handling went like this. Because the immunoSEQ output held only junctional sequences and lacked quality scores, the filtering could not match the filtering applied to full-length reads. Sequences were annotated with PyIR, a Python wrapper for IgBLAST v1.9, using IMGT germline references to assign V/J genes and CDR3. Reads were removed for weak V/J assignments (E-value above 1e-6), missing CDR3, stop codons, out-of-frame junctions, or ambiguous translated residues. V3J clonotypes were defined as sequences sharing an identical inferred V gene, J gene, and CDR3 amino acid sequence. To compute the percentage overlap between repertoires, the number of shared unique clonotypes was divided by the size of the smaller repertoire. Richness of each repertoire was evaluated using RTK rarefaction, the Chao1 estimator, and Recon v2.1 estimates of unobserved clonotypes. Generation probabilities for all TCRbeta clonotypes obtained by the gDNA method from a handful of donors were computed using OLGA. Sourced from immuneACCESS, this table was stored by TCRdb with only in-frame sequences that have V and J called. A share of the clones is absent; for the studies checked, an unresolved V gene accounts for under half, and the remainder has no known explanation. V and J calls and clone size come straight from that table; D and trimming were deduced from the DNA. The sample table records fewer than 3 million clones; 85% to 95% of these occur just once. The ten largest clones take up approximately 0.4% of the sample.

The germline V gene yields KGHSH for CDR1 and LQKENI for CDR2. A distance of 5 bases separates the germline ends of V and J, which lose 2 bases and 1 base respectively. The CDR3 runs 14 amino acids, cysteine and phenylalanine included. The sequence is cut down to CDR3 DNA, 42 bases in frame from base 1. This sequence uses TRBV18 and TRBJ2-2; no D gene call is confident. This clonotype originated in a man aged 18 to 29 in good health. Some clones in this sample may be carry-over from other donors' samples. Sequencing used naive CD4+ T cells from PBMCs. Taken with the paper, the label for cell subset or site translates to: CD45RA+ positively selected. The bases read TGTGCCAGCTCACCAGAAAGGAACACCGGGGAGCTGTTTTTT. Its translation is CASSPERNTGELFF. Here the CDR3 is joined to the reference TRBV18 and TRBJ2-2 genes, and the full variable domain is: NAGVMQNPRHLVRRRGQEARLRCSPMKGHSHVYWYRQLPEEGLKFMVYLQKENIIDESGMPKERFSAEFPKEGPSILRIQQVVRGDSAAYFCASSPERNTGELFFGEGSRLTVL.